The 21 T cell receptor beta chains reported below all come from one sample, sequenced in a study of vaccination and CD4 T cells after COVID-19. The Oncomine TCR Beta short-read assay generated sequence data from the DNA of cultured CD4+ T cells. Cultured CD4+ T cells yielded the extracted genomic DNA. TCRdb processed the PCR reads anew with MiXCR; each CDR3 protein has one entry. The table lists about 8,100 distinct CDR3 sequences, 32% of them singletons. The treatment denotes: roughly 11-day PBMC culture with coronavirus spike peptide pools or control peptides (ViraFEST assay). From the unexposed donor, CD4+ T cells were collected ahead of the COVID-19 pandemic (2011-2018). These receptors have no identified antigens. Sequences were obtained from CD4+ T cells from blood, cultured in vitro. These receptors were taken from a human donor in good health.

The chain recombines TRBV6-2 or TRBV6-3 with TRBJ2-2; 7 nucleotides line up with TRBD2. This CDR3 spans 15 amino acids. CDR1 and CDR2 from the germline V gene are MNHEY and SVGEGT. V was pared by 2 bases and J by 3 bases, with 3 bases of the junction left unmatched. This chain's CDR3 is CASSYGLGDTGELFF. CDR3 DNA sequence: TGTGCCAGCAGTTACGGACTAGGGGACACCGGGGAGCTGTTTTTT.

CDR3 in DNA: TGCGCCAGCAGGGACAATCGCTACAATGAGCAGTTCTTC. It encodes CASRDNRYNEQFF. The V and J genes are TRBV10-2 and TRBJ2-1; TRBD1 is a possible D gene (5 bases). Germline V lookup: CDR1 WSHSY, CDR2 SAAADI. The CDR3 totals 13 residues. Deletions cut 6 bases from V and 3 bases from J, with 9 bases between.

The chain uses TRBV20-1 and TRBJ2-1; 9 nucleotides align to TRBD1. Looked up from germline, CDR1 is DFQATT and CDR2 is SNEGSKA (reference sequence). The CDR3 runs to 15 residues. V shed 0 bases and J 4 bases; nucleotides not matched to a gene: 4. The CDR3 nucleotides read TGCAGTGCTAGAGATCACGGACAGGGGTACAATGAGCAGTTCTTC. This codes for CSARDHGQGYNEQFF.

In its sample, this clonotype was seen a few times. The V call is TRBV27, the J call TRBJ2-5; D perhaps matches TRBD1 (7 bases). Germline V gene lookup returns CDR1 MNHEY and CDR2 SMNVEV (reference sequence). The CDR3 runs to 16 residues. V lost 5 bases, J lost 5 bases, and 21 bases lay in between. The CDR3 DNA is TGTGCCAGCAGTCTAATACCAGGGGGAGGATCCGAGACCCAGTACTTC. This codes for CASSLIPGGGSETQYF.

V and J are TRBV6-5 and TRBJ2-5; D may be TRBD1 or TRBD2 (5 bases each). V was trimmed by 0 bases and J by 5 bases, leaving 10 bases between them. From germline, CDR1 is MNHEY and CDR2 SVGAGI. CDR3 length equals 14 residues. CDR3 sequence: CASSYSEGRETQYF. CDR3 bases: TGTGCCAGCAGTTACTCAGAGGGGCGGGAGACCCAGTACTTC.

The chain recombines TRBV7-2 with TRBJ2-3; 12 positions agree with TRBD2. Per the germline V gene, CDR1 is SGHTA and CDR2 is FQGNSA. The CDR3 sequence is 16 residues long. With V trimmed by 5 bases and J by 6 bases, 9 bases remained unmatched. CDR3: CASSPDLAGGSDTQYF. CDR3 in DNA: TGTGCCAGCAGCCCAGATCTAGCGGGAGGGAGCGATACGCAGTATTTT.

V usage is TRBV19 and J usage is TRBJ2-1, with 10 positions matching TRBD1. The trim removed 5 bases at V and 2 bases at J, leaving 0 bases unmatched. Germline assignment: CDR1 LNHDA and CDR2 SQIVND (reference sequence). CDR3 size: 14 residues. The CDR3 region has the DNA TGTGCCAGTAGTGGACAGGGGGCCTACAATGAGCAGTTCTTC. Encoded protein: CASSGQGAYNEQFF.

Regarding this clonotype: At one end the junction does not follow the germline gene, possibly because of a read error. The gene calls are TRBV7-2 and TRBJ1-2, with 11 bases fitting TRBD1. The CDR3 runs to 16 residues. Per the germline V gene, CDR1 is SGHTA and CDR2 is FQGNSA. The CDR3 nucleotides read TGTGCCAGCAGCTTAGAAGGACAGGGGGCGAGCTATGGCCACACCTTC. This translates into CASSLEGQGASYGHTF.

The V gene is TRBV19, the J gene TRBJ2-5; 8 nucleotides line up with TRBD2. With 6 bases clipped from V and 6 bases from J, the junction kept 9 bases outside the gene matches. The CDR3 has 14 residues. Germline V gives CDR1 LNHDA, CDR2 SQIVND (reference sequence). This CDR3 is CASRGSGSAQTQYF. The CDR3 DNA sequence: TGTGCCAGTAGGGGAAGCGGGAGTGCCCAGACCCAGTACTTC. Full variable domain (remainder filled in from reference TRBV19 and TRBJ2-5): DGGITQSPKYLFRKEGQNVTLSCEQNLNHDAMYWYRQDPGQGLRLIYYSQIVNDFQKGDIAEGYSVSREKKESFPLTVTSAQKNPTAFYLCASRGSGSAQTQYFGPGTRLLVL.

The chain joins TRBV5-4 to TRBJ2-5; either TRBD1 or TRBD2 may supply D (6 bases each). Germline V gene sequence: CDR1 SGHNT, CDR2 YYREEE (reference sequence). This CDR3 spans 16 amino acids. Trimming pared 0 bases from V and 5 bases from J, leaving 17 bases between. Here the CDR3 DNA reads TGTGCCAGCAGCTTGGCCTGGACTGGGGGGCGTGAGACCCAGTACTTC. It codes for CASSLAWTGGRETQYF.

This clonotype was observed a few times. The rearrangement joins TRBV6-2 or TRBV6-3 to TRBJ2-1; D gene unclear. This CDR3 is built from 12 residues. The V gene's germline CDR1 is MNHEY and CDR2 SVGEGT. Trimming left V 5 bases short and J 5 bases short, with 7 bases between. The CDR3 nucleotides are TGTGCCAGCAGTCGAGTGAACAATGAGCAGTTCTTC. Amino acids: CASSRVNNEQFF.

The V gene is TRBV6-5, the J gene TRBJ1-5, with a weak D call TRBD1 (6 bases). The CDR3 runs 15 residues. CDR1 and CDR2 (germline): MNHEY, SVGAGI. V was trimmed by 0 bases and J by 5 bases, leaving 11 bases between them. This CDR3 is CASSYSWGGDQPQHF. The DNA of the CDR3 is TGTGCCAGCAGTTACTCATGGGGGGGCGATCAGCCCCAGCATTTT.

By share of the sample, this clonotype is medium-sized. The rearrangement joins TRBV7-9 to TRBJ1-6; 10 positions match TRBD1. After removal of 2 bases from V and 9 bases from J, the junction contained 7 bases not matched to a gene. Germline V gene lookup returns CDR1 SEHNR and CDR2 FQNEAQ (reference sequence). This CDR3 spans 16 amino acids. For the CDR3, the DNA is TGTGCCAGCAGCTTAAGTGCCGGGACAGGGGCTTCACCCCTCCACTTT. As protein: CASSLSAGTGASPLHF.

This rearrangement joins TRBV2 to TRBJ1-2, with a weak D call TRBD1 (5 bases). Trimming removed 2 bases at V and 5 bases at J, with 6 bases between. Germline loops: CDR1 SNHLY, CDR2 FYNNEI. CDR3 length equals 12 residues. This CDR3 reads CASSERGYGYTF. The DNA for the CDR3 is TGTGCCAGCAGTGAACGGGGGTATGGCTACACCTTC.

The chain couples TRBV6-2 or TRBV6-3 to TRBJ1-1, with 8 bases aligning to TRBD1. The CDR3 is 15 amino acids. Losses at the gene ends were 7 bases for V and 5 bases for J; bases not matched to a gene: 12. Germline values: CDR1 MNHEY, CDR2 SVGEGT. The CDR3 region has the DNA TGTGCCAGCACTTTACTGCAGGGGGCAGGGACTGAAGCTTTCTTT. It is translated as CASTLLQGAGTEAFF.

CDR3 protein: CASSWDSNEQYF. In DNA form, the CDR3 reads TGTGCCAGCAGTTGGGACAGCAACGAGCAGTACTTC. V gene TRBV6-2 or TRBV6-3 combines with J gene TRBJ2-7; the match to TRBD1 covers 7 bases. The CDR3 contains 12 residues. Trimming at V came to 4 bases and at J to 5 bases, leaving 2 bases not matched to a gene. CDR1 and CDR2 from the germline V gene are MNHEY and SVGEGT.

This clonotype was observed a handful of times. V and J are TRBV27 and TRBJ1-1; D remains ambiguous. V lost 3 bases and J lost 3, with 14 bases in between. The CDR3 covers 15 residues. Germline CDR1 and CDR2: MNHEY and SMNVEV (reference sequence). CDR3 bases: TGTGCCAGCAGTTTTGGACGGCAGCTGGACACTGAAGCTTTCTTT. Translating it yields CASSFGRQLDTEAFF.

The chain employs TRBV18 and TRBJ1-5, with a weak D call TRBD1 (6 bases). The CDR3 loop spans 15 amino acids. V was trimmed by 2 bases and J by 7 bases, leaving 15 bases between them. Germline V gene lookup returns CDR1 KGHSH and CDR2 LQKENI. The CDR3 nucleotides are TGTGCCAGCTCACCAGCCGGAGCCCAGGGGCAGCCCCAGCATTTT. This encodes CASSPAGAQGQPQHF. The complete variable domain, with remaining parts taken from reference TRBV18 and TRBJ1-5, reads NAGVMQNPRHLVRRRGQEARLRCSPMKGHSHVYWYRQLPEEGLKFMVYLQKENIIDESGMPKERFSAEFPKEGPSILRIQQVVRGDSAAYFCASSPAGAQGQPQHFGDGTRLSIL.

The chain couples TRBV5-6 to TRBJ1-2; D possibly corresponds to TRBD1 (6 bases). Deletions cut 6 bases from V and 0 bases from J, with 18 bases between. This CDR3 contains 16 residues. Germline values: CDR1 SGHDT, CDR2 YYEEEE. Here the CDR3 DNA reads TGTGCCAGCATCCCACAGCTGGGGGCGACTAACTATGGCTACACCTTC. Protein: CASIPQLGATNYGYTF.

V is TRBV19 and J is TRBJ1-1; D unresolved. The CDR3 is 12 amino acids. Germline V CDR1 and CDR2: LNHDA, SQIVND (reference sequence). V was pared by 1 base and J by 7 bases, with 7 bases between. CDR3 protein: CASSIGLIEAFF. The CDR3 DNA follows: TGTGCCAGTAGTATAGGGTTGATTGAAGCTTTCTTT.

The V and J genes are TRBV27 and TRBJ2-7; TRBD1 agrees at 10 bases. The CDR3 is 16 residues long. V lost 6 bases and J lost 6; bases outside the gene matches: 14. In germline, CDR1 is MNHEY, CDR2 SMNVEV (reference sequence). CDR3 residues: CASSLQFRDRGSEQYF. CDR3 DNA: TGTGCCAGCAGCTTACAATTCCGGGACAGGGGCTCCGAGCAGTACTTC.